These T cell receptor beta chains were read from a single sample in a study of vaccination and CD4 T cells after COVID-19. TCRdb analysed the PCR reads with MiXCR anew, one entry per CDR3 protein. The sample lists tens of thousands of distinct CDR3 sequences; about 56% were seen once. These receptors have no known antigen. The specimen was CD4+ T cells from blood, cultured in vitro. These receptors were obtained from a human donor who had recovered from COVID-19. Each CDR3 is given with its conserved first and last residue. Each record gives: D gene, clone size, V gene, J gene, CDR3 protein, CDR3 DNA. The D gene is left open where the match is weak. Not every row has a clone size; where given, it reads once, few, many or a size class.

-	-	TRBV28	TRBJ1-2	CASSSRKRGYTF	TGTGCCAGCAGTTCTAGAAAACGTGGCTACACCTTC
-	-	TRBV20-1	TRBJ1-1	CSARDLGEGMNTEAFF	TGCAGTGCTAGAGATTTGGGGGAGGGCATGAACACTGAAGCTTTCTTT
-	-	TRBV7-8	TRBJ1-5	CASSPLGGGAGNQPQHF	TGTGCCAGCAGCCCTTTGGGGGGGGGCGCGGGCAATCAGCCCCAGCATTTT
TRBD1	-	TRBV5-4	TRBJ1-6	CASSFWTGGFSPLHF	TGTGCCAGCAGCTTTTGGACAGGGGGCTTTTCACCCCTCCACTTT
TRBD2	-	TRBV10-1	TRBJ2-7	CASSDQRGLAGFYEQYF	TGCGCCAGCAGTGACCAACGAGGACTAGCGGGGTTCTACGAGCAGTACTTC
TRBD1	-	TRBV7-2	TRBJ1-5	CASSIDRGPQPQHF	TGTGCCAGCAGCATCGACAGGGGGCCTCAGCCCCAGCATTTT
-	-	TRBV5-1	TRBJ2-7	CASSLQGLYEQYF	TGCGCCAGCAGCTTGCAGGGTCTCTACGAGCAGTACTTC
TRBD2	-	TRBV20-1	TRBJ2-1	CSASRPGGDRKVPQFF	TGCAGTGCTAGCCGACCGGGGGGGGATCGGAAAGTACCGCAGTTCTTC
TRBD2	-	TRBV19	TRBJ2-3	CASSSLTSGISTDTQYF	TGTGCCAGTAGTTCCCTTACTAGCGGGATTAGCACAGATACGCAGTATTTT
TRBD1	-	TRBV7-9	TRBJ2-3	CASSLATGGGTDTQYF	TGTGCCAGCAGCTTAGCGACAGGGGGGGGCACAGATACGCAGTATTTT
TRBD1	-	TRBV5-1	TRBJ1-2	CASSTDRGAGSLRGYTF	TGCGCCAGCAGCACCGACAGGGGGGCAGGGTCCCTTAGAGGCTACACCTTC
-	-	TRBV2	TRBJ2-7	CASEEGSIAEQYF	TGTGCCAGCGAGGAGGGGTCGATCGCCGAGCAGTACTTC
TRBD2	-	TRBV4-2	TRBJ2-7	CASSEGTSGYEQYF	TGTGCCAGCAGCGAGGGGACTAGCGGTTACGAGCAGTACTTC
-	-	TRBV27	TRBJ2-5	CASSLRGGQVQETQYF	TGTGCCAGCAGTTTACGAGGTGGTCAGGTACAAGAGACCCAGTACTTC
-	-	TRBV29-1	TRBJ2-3	CSVRGSGAPTDTQYF	TGCAGCGTCCGCGGGTCCGGGGCCCCCACAGATACGCAGTATTTT
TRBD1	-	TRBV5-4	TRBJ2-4	CASSFPGQGTKNIQYF	TGTGCCAGCAGCTTTCCGGGACAGGGTACCAAAAACATTCAGTACTTC
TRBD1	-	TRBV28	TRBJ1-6	CASSGQGAVIDSPLHF	TGTGCCAGCAGCGGACAGGGGGCGGTGATCGATTCACCCCTCCACTTT
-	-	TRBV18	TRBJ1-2	CASSRANAGTDYGYTF	TGTGCCAGCTCACGAGCAAATGCCGGGACTGATTATGGCTACACCTTC
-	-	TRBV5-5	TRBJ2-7	CASSPRQRVYEQYF	TGTGCCAGCAGCCCTAGGCAGAGAGTCTACGAGCAGTACTTC
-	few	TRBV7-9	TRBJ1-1	CALERQANTEAFF	TGTGCCTTGGAGAGACAGGCGAACACTGAAGCTTTCTTT
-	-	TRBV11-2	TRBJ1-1	CASSSRERTEAFF	TGTGCCAGCAGTTCTAGAGAAAGAACTGAAGCTTTCTTT
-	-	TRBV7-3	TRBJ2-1	CASSPGPYEQFF	TGTGCCAGCAGCCCGGGCCCCTATGAGCAGTTCTTC
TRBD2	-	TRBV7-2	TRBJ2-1	CASSLGTGLAGDNEQFF	TGTGCCAGCAGCTTAGGAACCGGACTAGCGGGGGACAATGAGCAGTTCTTC
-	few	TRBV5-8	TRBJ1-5	CASSLRQSQPQHF	TGTGCCAGCAGCTTGAGACAGTCACAGCCCCAGCATTTT
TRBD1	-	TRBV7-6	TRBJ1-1	CASSPWTGAGEAFF	TGTGCCAGCAGCCCGTGGACAGGAGCGGGTGAAGCTTTCTTT
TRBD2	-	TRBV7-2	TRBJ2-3	CASSLAWAGGADTQYF	TGTGCCAGCAGCTTAGCCTGGGCGGGAGGAGCAGATACGCAGTATTTT
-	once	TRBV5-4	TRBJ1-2	CASSLLDGGYTF	TGTGCCAGCAGCTTGTTGGACGGTGGCTACACCTTC
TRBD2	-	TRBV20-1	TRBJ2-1	CSATGLAAPRALLNEQFF	TGCAGTGCTACTGGACTAGCGGCACCCCGAGCCCTCCTCAATGAGCAGTTCTTC
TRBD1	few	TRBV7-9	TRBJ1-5	CASSLQGEVGNQPQHF	TGTGCCAGCAGCCTACAGGGGGAAGTTGGCAATCAGCCCCAGCATTTT
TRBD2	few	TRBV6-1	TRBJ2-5	CASSPPGREGETQYF	TGTGCCAGCAGCCCTCCTGGGAGGGAAGGCGAGACCCAGTACTTC
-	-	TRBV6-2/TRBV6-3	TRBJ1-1	CASSYLYRNTEAFF	TGTGCCAGCAGTTACCTGTATAGAAACACTGAAGCTTTCTTT
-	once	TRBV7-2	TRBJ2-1	CASSLWTGSYNEQFF	TGTGCCAGCAGCCTATGGACGGGTTCCTACAATGAGCAGTTCTTC
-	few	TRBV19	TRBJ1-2	CASSIEPGWGYTF	TGTGCCAGTAGTATAGAGCCAGGATGGGGCTACACCTTC
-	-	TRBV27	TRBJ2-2	CASSLIVGLIGPGELFF	TGTGCCAGCAGTTTAATAGTCGGGCTAATCGGTCCCGGGGAGCTGTTTTTT
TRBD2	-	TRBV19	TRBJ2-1	CASSMRTSGRGTYNEQFF	TGTGCCAGTAGTATGCGGACTAGCGGGAGAGGTACCTACAATGAGCAGTTCTTC
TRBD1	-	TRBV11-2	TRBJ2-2	CASSLMQGDTGELFF	TGTGCCAGCAGCTTAATGCAGGGGGACACCGGGGAGCTGTTTTTT
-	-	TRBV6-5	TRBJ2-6	CASSYGRAGANVLTF	TGTGCCAGCAGTTACGGAAGGGCCGGGGCCAACGTCCTGACTTTC
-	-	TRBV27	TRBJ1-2	CASGERGDYGYTF	TGTGCCAGCGGAGAAAGGGGGGACTATGGCTACACCTTC
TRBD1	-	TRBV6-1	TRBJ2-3	CASSGGQGTDTQYF	TGTGCCAGCAGTGGGGGACAGGGAACAGATACGCAGTATTTT
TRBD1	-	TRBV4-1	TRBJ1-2	CASSVGQNYGYTF	TGCGCCAGCAGCGTGGGACAGAACTATGGCTACACCTTC
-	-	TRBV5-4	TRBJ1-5	CASSLDRGSNQPQHF	TGTGCCAGCAGCTTGGACCGGGGTAGCAATCAGCCCCAGCATTTT
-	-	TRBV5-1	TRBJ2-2	CASRGDTGELFF	TGCGCCAGCCGAGGCGACACCGGGGAGCTGTTTTTT
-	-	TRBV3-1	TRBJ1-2	CASSEVSRYGYTF	TGTGCCAGCAGCGAAGTCTCGAGGTATGGCTACACCTTC
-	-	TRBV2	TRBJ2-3	CASILGVTDTQYF	TGTGCCAGCATCCTCGGTGTCACAGATACGCAGTATTTT
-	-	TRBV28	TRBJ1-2	CASSLARGGAEGYTF	TGTGCCAGCAGTTTAGCCCGAGGGGGGGCTGAGGGCTACACCTTC